Presented here are 21 T cell receptor beta chains from one specimen sequenced in a study of CD8 T cells in Susac syndrome. RNA amounts of 0.5 to 1 ug underwent reverse transcription with random hexamers. In TCRdb, the immunoSEQ multiplex PCR reads were re-called with MiXCR into one record per CDR3 protein. The sample lists some 180,000 distinct CDR3 sequences, 93% seen once, with 0.09% to 0.12% in the top ten. Source material: CD4+ T cells from PBMCs. Source of these receptors: a human donor in good health.

The rearrangement uses TRBV5-1 and TRBJ1-4; D possibly corresponds to TRBD1 (5 bases). This CDR3 has 15 residues. Trimming pared 0 bases from V and 5 bases from J, leaving 11 bases between. Germline values: CDR1 SGHRS, CDR2 YFSETQ. The CDR3 sequence is CASSLGGTGNEKLFF. The CDR3 region has the DNA TGCGCCAGCAGCTTGGGAGGGACGGGGAATGAAAAACTGTTTTTT.

The chain carries TRBV19 and TRBJ2-2; 10 bases agree with TRBD1. V lost 5 bases, J lost 5 bases, and 5 bases stayed unmatched. This CDR3 region has 15 residues. Germline values: CDR1 LNHDA, CDR2 SQIVND (reference sequence). The CDR3 sequence is CASSRQGARTGELFF. In DNA form, the CDR3 reads TGTGCCAGTAGTCGACAGGGGGCAAGGACCGGGGAGCTGTTTTTT.

DNA for the CDR3: TGTGCCAGCAGCTCCGGTGGGGGGTTCGGTGAGCAGTTCTTC. Protein product: CASSSGGGFGEQFF. V gene TRBV7-9 combines with J gene TRBJ2-1; D possibly corresponds to TRBD2 (6 bases). CDR3 length equals 14 residues. Trimming removed 4 bases at V and 9 bases at J, with 16 bases between. Germline assignment: CDR1 SEHNR and CDR2 FQNEAQ (reference sequence).

This chain links TRBV11-2 with TRBJ1-4, with D possibly being TRBD1 (6 bases). This CDR3 contains 14 residues. Trimming took off 4 bases at V and 3 bases at J, with 9 bases between the two ends. Germline V gene lookup returns CDR1 SGHAT and CDR2 FQNNGV. In nucleotides, the CDR3 is TGTGCCAGCAGCTCGAACAGGGCTAATGAAAAACTGTTTTTT. This translates into CASSSNRANEKLFF.

V gene TRBV28 combines with J gene TRBJ2-3; D is unclear. This CDR3 contains 12 residues. The germline V and J ends were trimmed by 4 bases and 6 bases, with 8 bases remaining between them. From germline, CDR1 is MDHEN and CDR2 SYDVKM. This chain's CDR3 is CASSSPVDTQYF. CDR3 nucleotides: TGTGCCAGCAGTTCCCCGGTCGATACGCAGTATTTT.

The chain couples TRBV20-1 to TRBJ2-7, with D possibly called TRBD1 or TRBD2 (6 bases each). Germline lookup yields CDR1 DFQATT and CDR2 SNEGSKA (reference sequence). The CDR3 length is 16 residues. Trimming cost V 1 base and J 5 bases, with 21 bases left between them. The CDR3 coding sequence is TGCAGTGCTAGAGTTTGGAGGGCAGGGGACCCCAACGAGCAGTACTTC. Translation gives CSARVWRAGDPNEQYF.

CDR3 loop: CASSQDVRYGYTF. The CDR3 nucleotides are TGCGCCAGCAGCCAAGATGTCCGCTATGGCTACACCTTC. J is TRBJ1-2 and V is TRBV4-1; no reliable D call. Trimming took off 0 bases at V and 4 bases at J, with 6 bases between the two ends. In germline, CDR1 is MGHRA, CDR2 YSYEKL. The CDR3 loop spans 13 amino acids.

This clonotype was observed a handful of times. This chain joins TRBV2 and TRBJ1-1, with D possibly matching TRBD1 (6 bases). The ends were cut back, 10 bases at V and 0 bases at J, with 12 bases in the middle. The length of the CDR3 is 13 residues. Germline CDR1 SNHLY, CDR2 FYNNEI. CDR3 coding DNA: TGTGCCACCTACAGGGACTTGAACACTGAAGCTTTCTTT. This gives the protein CATYRDLNTEAFF.

The chain joins TRBV6-6 to TRBJ1-4, with D possibly TRBD1 on 6 matching bases. The CDR3 runs 14 residues. From germline, CDR1 is MNHNY and CDR2 SVGAGI (reference sequence). Deletions cut 8 bases from V and 3 bases from J, with 13 bases between. The CDR3 loop reads CASRFGGPNEKLFF. The CDR3 nucleotides are TGTGCCAGCCGCTTTGGGGGCCCTAATGAAAAACTGTTTTTT.

This chain connects TRBV3-1 to TRBJ1-1; no reliable D call. CDR3 length: 13 amino acids. Trimming shortened V by 4 bases and J by 4 bases, and 10 bases separated the two germline ends. The germline V gene encodes CDR1 LGHDT and CDR2 YNNKEL (reference sequence). This CDR3 is CASSPPVGTEAFF. The CDR3 DNA follows: TGTGCCAGCAGCCCGCCGGTTGGCACTGAAGCTTTCTTT. Together with reference TRBV3-1 and TRBJ1-1, the CDR3 gives the full variable domain: DTAVSQTPKYLVTQMGNDKSIKCEQNLGHDTMYWYKQDSKKFLKIMFSYNNKELIINETVPNRFSPKSPDKAHLNLHINSLELGDSAVYFCASSPPVGTEAFFGQGTRLTVV.

The CDR3 bases are TGCAGCGTCCAAAGGAGCTCCTACGAGCAGTACTTC. Protein: CSVQRSSYEQYF. The J gene is TRBJ2-7, the V gene TRBV29-1; D remains unclear. V was shortened by 6 bases and J by 0 bases, with 9 bases between the two germline ends. Germline CDR1 reads SQVTM; CDR2 reads ANQGSEA. The CDR3 sequence is 12 residues long.

This chain joins TRBV7-2 and TRBJ1-4; TRBD1 matches 11 bases. Germline CDR1 is SGHTA and CDR2 is FQGNSA. With 5 bases clipped from V and 12 bases from J, the junction kept 5 bases outside the gene matches. The CDR3 is 13 amino acids. The CDR3 reads CASSHRTGGELFF. In DNA form, the CDR3 reads TGTGCCAGCAGCCATAGGACAGGGGGCGAACTGTTTTTT.

The V call is TRBV15, the J call TRBJ1-1, with D maybe TRBD1 (5 bases). This CDR3 region has 14 residues. V lost 0 bases, J lost 5 bases, and 10 bases lay in between. The germline CDR1 and CDR2 sequences are LNHNV and YYDKDF (reference sequence). DNA for the CDR3: TGTGCCACCAGCAGAGATAACGGGGGTACTGAAGCTTTCTTT. Its protein product is CATSRDNGGTEAFF.

The V gene is TRBV6-6, the J gene TRBJ2-7; possibly TRBD1 for D (6 bases). This CDR3 has 16 amino acids. V lost 5 bases to trimming and J lost 6 bases, with 23 bases between them. Per the germline V gene, CDR1 is MNHNY and CDR2 is SVGAGI (reference sequence). Written as DNA, the CDR3 is TGTGCCAGCAGTCCACCTACAGGGAAAGCTTCCACCGAGCAGTACGTC. It yields the protein CASSPPTGKASTEQYV.

The chain employs TRBV7-2 and TRBJ2-3; 8 bases map to TRBD2. V trimming: 2 bases; J trimming: 0 bases; junction bases outside the gene matches: 7. Germline V gene data show CDR1 as SGHTA and CDR2 as FQGNSA. CDR3 length: 17 residues. The CDR3 DNA reads TGTGCCAGCAGCTTACAAGCCAAGCGGGGGAGCACAGATACGCAGTATTTT. It is translated as CASSLQAKRGSTDTQYF.

The chain is built from TRBV20-1 and TRBJ1-2; the match to TRBD1 covers 8 bases. From germline, CDR1 is DFQATT and CDR2 SNEGSKA (reference sequence). This CDR3 region has 10 residues. Trimming took 5 bases from V and 8 from J; bases not matched to a gene: 1. The CDR3 here is CSADRGGYTF. For the CDR3, the DNA is TGCAGTGCTGACAGGGGCGGCTACACCTTC.

The CDR3 nucleotides read TGTGCCAGCAGTTTCGGGCGGGGAGAGAATCAGCCCCAGCATTTT. Protein sequence: CASSFGRGENQPQHF. V usage is TRBV27 and J usage is TRBJ1-5; D unresolved. The CDR3 loop spans 15 amino acids. CDR1 is MNHEY, CDR2 SMNVEV, per germline (reference sequence). Trimming shortened V by 3 bases and J by 4 bases, and 13 bases separated the two germline ends.

This chain joins TRBV20-1 and TRBJ2-1; D might be TRBD2 (7 bases). Germline assignment: CDR1 DFQATT and CDR2 SNEGSKA (reference sequence). The V gene lost 6 bases and the J gene lost 7 bases, with 13 bases spanning the gap. This CDR3 is built from 12 residues. In DNA, the CDR3 is TGCAGTGCCGGGGGGCGAGCAAATGAGCAGTTCTTC. It translates to CSAGGRANEQFF.

J is TRBJ1-5 and V is TRBV6-1; perhaps TRBD1 as D (6 bases). This CDR3 spans 13 amino acids. V was shortened by 10 bases and J by 7 bases, with 17 bases between the two germline ends. Germline CDR1 MNHNS, CDR2 SASEGT. DNA of the CDR3: TGTGCCATAGAACGGGGGCGAGGGCAGCCCCAGCATTTT. This encodes CAIERGRGQPQHF.

The chain is built from TRBV28 and TRBJ2-7; tentatively, D is TRBD2 (6 bases). This CDR3 contains 16 residues. V dropped 4 bases and J dropped 7 bases, with 23 bases sitting between them. Germline CDR1 reads MDHEN; CDR2 reads SYDVKM. In DNA form, the CDR3 reads TGTGCCAGCAGTTCCCCCGAGAAGGGACTCCTTGGGGAGCAGTACGTC. Protein sequence: CASSSPEKGLLGEQYV.

The CDR3 protein is CASSSEAAEQYF. DNA of the CDR3: TGTGCCAGCAGTTCGGAGGCGGCCGAGCAGTACTTC. The chain recombines TRBV28 with TRBJ2-7; maybe TRBD2 (5 bases). Germline V gene lookup returns CDR1 MDHEN and CDR2 SYDVKM. The germline V and J ends were trimmed by 4 bases and 6 bases, with 10 bases remaining between them. This CDR3 has 12 residues.